These T cell receptor beta chains were read from a single sample in a study of circulating tumor DNA in untreated peripheral T-cell lymphoma. Generated by immunoSEQ multiplex PCR, the TCRdb table keeps only in-frame clones and is missing some. The repertoire holds thousands of clones, approximately 70% seen once, with roughly 50% in the top ten. Material for sequencing was tumor tissue. Receptor source: a human donor with peripheral T-cell lymphoma. CDR3s include the opening cysteine and the closing phenylalanine or tryptophan. Each record gives: V gene, D gene, J gene, CDR3 protein. D genes are given only for firm matches.

>TRBV5-1|TRBD1|TRBJ1-2
CASSLEIQGSGYTF
>TRBV29-1|NA|TRBJ2-1
CSVDWQGGSGRSYNEQFF
>TRBV18|NA|TRBJ2-3
CASSLTQFTDTQYF
>TRBV11-3|NA|TRBJ2-7
CASSLDLINRVPYEQYF
>TRBV7-5|NA|TRBJ2-7
CAREGSGIKSLYEQYF
>TRBV25-1|NA|TRBJ2-3
CASSQNTGDTQYF
>TRBV30|NA|TRBJ2-6
CAWPRGPGANVLTF
>TRBV19|NA|TRBJ1-1
CASSIQTNTEAFF
>TRBV28|TRBD2|TRBJ2-5
CASSLSFLADIQETQYF
>TRBV29-1|NA|TRBJ2-2
CSVGKGAGELFF
>TRBV1|NA|TRBJ2-3
CASSQEIYPDTQYF
>TRBV11-3|NA|TRBJ2-5
CASSSTSGRRETQYF
>TRBV5-1|TRBD1|TRBJ2-5
CASSLVSTGMGETQYF
>TRBV9|NA|TRBJ2-1
CASSVALAYNKQFF
>TRBV10-2|TRBD2|TRBJ2-7
CASSAPGTSGSSYEQYF
>TRBV7-6|NA|TRBJ1-4
CASSLGGWENEKLFF
>TRBV18|TRBD2|TRBJ2-1
CASSPRTSGYNEQFF
>TRBV19|TRBD1|TRBJ2-3
CASSLQGALTDTQYF
>TRBV15|NA|TRBJ1-1
CATSRDQAGPEAFF
>TRBV12-5|TRBD2|TRBJ2-1
CASGLSSGILSYNEQFF
>TRBV28|NA|TRBJ2-2
CASITPSGNTGELFF
>TRBV6-8|TRBD1|TRBJ1-1
CASSYSRGLANTEAFF
>TRBV1|NA|TRBJ2-5
CASSQDLTGVWETQYF
>TRBV9|NA|TRBJ2-7
CASSVGPLNEQYF
>TRBV18|NA|TRBJ2-1
CASSPGGNEQFF
>TRBV11-3|TRBD1|TRBJ2-2
CASSAGTGSTGELFF
>TRBV18|NA|TRBJ2-2
CASSGGTGELFF
>TRBV6-8|NA|TRBJ2-3
CASSYGSWSADTQYF
>TRBV19|TRBD1|TRBJ2-4
CASSQRDRDDIQYF
>TRBV19|NA|TRBJ1-2
CASSISSYGYTF
>TRBV12-5|NA|TRBJ2-3
CASGGQGATSTDTQYF
>TRBV18|NA|TRBJ2-3
CASSLNNPLTDTQYF
>TRBV10-2|TRBD1|TRBJ1-5
CASSFRGGGNQPQHF
>TRBV4-1|NA|TRBJ2-3
CASSPRASGGDTQYF
>TRBV19|NA|TRBJ2-3
CASSGSNTDTQYF
>TRBV11-1|NA|TRBJ2-3
CASSPQARGADTQYF
>TRBV18|NA|TRBJ2-3
CASSRSGTSTDTQYF